This is a list of T cell receptor beta chains from one sample in a study of PD-L1 blockade in urothelial cancer. TCRdb's copy holds only in-frame clones and misses some; the assay was immunoSEQ multiplex PCR. The repertoire has approximately 48,000 clones, 70% to 80% of them found once; the top ten carry about 9.4%. Here the sequenced sample was PBMCs, taken around atezolizumab (anti-PD-L1) treatment. The receptor set was obtained from a man between 65 and 85 years old with urothelial cancer. CDR3s include the opening cysteine and the closing phenylalanine or tryptophan. Each record gives: CDR3 length, V gene, clone size, J gene, D gene, CDR3 protein, CDR3 DNA. The D gene is left open where the match is weak. Part of the rows lack a size; the others show once, few, many or a class for expanded clones.

21	TRBV4-1	-	TRBJ2-1	TRBD2	CASSQDVPGLAGGAWYNEQFF	TGCGCCAGCAGCCAAGATGTCCCGGGACTAGCGGGAGGGGCGTGGTACAATGAGCAGTTCTTC
16	TRBV18	-	TRBJ1-5	TRBD1	CASSGGAQGAGQPQHF	TGTGCCAGCTCAGGGGGTGCACAGGGGGCCGGTCAGCCCCAGCATTTT
14	TRBV7-6	-	TRBJ1-5	-	CASSPSWKDQPQHF	TGTGCCAGCAGCCCTAGCTGGAAGGATCAGCCCCAGCATTTT
14	TRBV5-1	-	TRBJ2-3	-	CASSLGTTSDTQYF	TGCGCCAGCAGCTTGGGGACTACCTCAGATACGCAGTATTTT
17	TRBV7-2	-	TRBJ2-5	TRBD2	CASSQGLAGGPGKTQYF	TGTGCCAGCAGCCAGGGACTAGCGGGAGGGCCGGGGAAGACCCAGTACTTC
12	TRBV9	-	TRBJ2-7	-	CASSGPGNEQYF	TGTGCCAGCAGCGGCCCAGGGAACGAGCAGTACTTC
19	TRBV18	-	TRBJ1-5	TRBD1	CASSPPAGQGTDGNQPQHF	TGTGCCAGCTCACCACCGGCGGGACAGGGGACGGATGGCAATCAGCCCCAGCATTTT
15	TRBV2	few	TRBJ2-5	TRBD1	CASSVGTGKEETQYF	TGTGCCAGCAGTGTAGGGACAGGGAAAGAAGAGACCCAGTACTTC
16	TRBV28	-	TRBJ1-5	TRBD1	CASSAEGTGDLQPQHF	TGTGCCAGCAGTGCCGAAGGTACAGGGGATCTTCAGCCCCAGCATTTT
14	TRBV19	-	TRBJ2-7	-	CASSMGRMTYEQYF	TGTGCCAGTAGTATGGGCCGGATGACCTACGAGCAGTACTTC
15	TRBV11-1	-	TRBJ2-1	-	CASSLDGGVYNEQFF	TGTGCCAGCAGCCTAGACGGCGGAGTTTACAATGAGCAGTTCTTC
16	TRBV15	-	TRBJ1-5	TRBD1	CATSRDPDRVGQPQHF	TGTGCCACCAGCAGAGATCCGGACAGGGTAGGACAGCCCCAGCATTTT
15	TRBV2	-	TRBJ2-5	TRBD1	CASSGATGNGKKQYF	TGTGCCAGCAGTGGCGCGACAGGGAACGGCAAGAAGCAGTACTTC
12	TRBV14	once	TRBJ2-5	-	CASSPGGETQYF	TGTGCCAGCAGCCCCGGAGGGGAGACCCAGTACTTC
14	TRBV5-4	-	TRBJ1-1	TRBD1	CASSFKTGATEAFF	TGTGCCAGCAGCTTTAAGACAGGGGCCACTGAAGCTTTCTTT
15	TRBV11-2	-	TRBJ2-7	-	CASSPAGQFLYEQYF	TGTGCCAGCAGCCCCGCAGGGCAGTTTCTCTACGAGCAGTACTTC